The source of this TCR beta chain is a study of blood T cell repertoires in COVID-19. Study-level background: Samples came from the United States, Italy and Spain, spanning acute and convalescent COVID-19.

V lost 2 bases and J 0 bases, leaving 14 bases between the germline ends. Germline CDR1 reads WNHNN; CDR2 reads SYGVQD (reference sequence). The CDR3 totals 16 residues. Only in-frame clones appear in the TCRdb table, and some are missing; sequencing was by immunoSEQ multiplex PCR. The sample has 95,000 to 150,000 clones, about four fifths seen once. This clone was found many times. The TCR comes from a man aged 55-75 years with active or convalescent COVID-19. Sequencing was carried out using peripheral blood. The chain combines TRBV10-1 with TRBJ2-7, with TRBD2 as a possible D gene (6 bases). CDR3 protein: CASSESRDSFSYEQYF. The CDR3, as DNA: TGCGCCAGCAGTGAGAGTAGGGACTCTTTCTCCTACGAGCAGTACTTC.